This T cell receptor (beta chain) was captured in a study of blood T cell repertoires in COVID-19. In the original workflow: Amplified reference gene primers provided the basis for estimating nucleated cell counts. Generated by immunoSEQ multiplex PCR, the TCRdb table keeps only in-frame clones and is missing some. V and J calls and clone size are copied from that table; D and trimming were computed from the DNA. Found here are some 190,000 clones, about 80% of them singletons; the top ten hold approximately 7.8%. Germline V gives CDR1 SGHDN, CDR2 FVKESK. CDR3 length equals 17 residues. V was cut by 0 bases and J by 1 base, with 12 bases left in between.

The sequenced sample consisted of peripheral blood. The chain links TRBV14 to TRBJ1-4, with a possible D match to TRBD1 (6 bases). This TCR was recovered from a woman aged 55-70 years with COVID-19, enrolled during active disease. CDR3 in amino acids: CASSQEGAGGTNEKLFF. The CDR3 DNA is TGTGCCAGCAGCCAAGAGGGGGCAGGCGGAACTAATGAAAAACTGTTTTTT.